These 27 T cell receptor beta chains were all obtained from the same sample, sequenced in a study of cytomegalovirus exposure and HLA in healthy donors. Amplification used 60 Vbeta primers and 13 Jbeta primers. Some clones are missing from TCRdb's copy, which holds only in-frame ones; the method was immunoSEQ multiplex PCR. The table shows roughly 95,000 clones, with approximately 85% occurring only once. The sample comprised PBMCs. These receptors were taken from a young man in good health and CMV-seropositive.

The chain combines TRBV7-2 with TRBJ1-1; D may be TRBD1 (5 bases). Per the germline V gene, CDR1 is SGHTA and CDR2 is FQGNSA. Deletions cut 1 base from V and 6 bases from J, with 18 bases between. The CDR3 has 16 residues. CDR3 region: CASSLVSTGGGAEAFF. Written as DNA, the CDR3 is TGTGCCAGCAGCTTAGTCTCTACTGGGGGGGGTGCTGAAGCTTTCTTT.

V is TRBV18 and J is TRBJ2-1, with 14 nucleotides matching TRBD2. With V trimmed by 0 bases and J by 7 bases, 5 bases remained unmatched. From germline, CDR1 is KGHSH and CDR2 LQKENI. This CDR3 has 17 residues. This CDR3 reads CASSPPKGTSGRNEQFF. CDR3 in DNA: TGTGCCAGCTCACCACCGAAAGGGACTAGCGGGAGAAATGAGCAGTTCTTC.

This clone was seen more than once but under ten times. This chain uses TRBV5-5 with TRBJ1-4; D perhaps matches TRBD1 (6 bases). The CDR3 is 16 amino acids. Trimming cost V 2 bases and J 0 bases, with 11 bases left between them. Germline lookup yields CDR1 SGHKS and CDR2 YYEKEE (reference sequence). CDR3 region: CASSFGQIATNEKLFF. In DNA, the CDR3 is TGTGCCAGCAGCTTCGGACAGATTGCAACTAATGAAAAACTGTTTTTT. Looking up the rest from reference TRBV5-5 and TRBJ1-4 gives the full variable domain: DAGVTQSPTHLIKTRGQQVTLRCSPISGHKSVSWYQQVLGQGPQFIFQYYEKEERGRGNFPDRFSARQFPNYSSELNVNALLLGDSALYLCASSFGQIATNEKLFFGSGTQLSVL.

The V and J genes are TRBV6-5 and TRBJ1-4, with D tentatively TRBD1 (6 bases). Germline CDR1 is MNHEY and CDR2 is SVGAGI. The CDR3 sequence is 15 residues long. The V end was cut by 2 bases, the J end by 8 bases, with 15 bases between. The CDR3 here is CASSYLSGAGEKLFF. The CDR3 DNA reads TGTGCCAGCAGTTACCTCTCAGGGGCTGGAGAAAAACTGTTTTTT.

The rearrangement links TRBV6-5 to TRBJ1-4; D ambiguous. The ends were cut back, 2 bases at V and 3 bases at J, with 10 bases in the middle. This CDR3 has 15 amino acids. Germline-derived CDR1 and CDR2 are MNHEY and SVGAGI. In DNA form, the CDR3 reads TGTGCCAGCAGTTACAGGGAGACGGCTAATGAAAAACTGTTTTTT. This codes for CASSYRETANEKLFF.

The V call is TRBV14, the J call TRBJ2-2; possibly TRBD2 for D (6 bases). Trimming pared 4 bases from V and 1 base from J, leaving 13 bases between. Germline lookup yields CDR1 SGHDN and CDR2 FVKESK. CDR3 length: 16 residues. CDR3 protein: CASSPQTSWNTGELFF. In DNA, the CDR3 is TGTGCCAGCAGCCCGCAGACTAGTTGGAACACCGGGGAGCTGTTTTTT.

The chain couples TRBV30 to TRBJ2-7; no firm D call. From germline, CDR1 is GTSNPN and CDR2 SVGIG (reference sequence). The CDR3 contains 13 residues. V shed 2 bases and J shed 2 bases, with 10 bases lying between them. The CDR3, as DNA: TGTGCCTGGAGTCTCAGCGTTCCCTACGAGCAGTACTTC. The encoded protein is CAWSLSVPYEQYF.

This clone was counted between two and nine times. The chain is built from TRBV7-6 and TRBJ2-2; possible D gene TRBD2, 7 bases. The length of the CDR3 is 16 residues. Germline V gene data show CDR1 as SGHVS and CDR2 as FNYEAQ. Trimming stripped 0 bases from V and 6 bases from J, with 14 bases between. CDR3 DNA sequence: TGTGCCAGCAGCTTAGCAGGGGGGGGACAACCCGGGGAGCTGTTTTTT. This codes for CASSLAGGGQPGELFF.

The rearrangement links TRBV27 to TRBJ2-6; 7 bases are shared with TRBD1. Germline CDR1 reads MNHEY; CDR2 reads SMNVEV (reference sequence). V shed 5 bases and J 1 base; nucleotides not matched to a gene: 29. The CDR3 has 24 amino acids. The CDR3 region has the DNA TGTGCCAGCAGTCCCAGACGACCTGGGGACAGCGTATACTGGGTAACGTCTGGGGCCAACGTCCTGACTTTC. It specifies CASSPRRPGDSVYWVTSGANVLTF.

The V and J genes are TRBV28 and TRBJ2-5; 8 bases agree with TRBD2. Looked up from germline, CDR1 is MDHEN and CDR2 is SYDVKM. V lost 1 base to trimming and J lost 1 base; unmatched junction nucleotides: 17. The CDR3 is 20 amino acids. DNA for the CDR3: TGTGCCAGCAGTTTATTGGTTCGGGCAGCCCCCGGGAGGGTCCAAGAGACCCAGTACTTC. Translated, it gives CASSLLVRAAPGRVQETQYF.

The CDR3 coding sequence is TGTGCCAGCTCCCCCGCAGGGGGCTACACTGAAGCTTTCTTT. Protein product: CASSPAGGYTEAFF. The rearrangement links TRBV18 to TRBJ1-1; 8 nucleotides match TRBD1. This CDR3 contains 14 residues. V was pared by 6 bases and J by 3 bases, with 6 bases of the junction left unmatched. From germline, CDR1 is KGHSH and CDR2 LQKENI.

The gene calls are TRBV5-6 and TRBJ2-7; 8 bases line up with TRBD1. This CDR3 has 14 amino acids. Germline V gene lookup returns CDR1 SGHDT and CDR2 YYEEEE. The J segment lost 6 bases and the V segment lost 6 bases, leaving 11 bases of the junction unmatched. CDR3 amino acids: CASTRDRRYFEQYF. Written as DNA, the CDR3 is TGTGCCAGCACCCGGGACAGGCGATACTTCGAGCAGTACTTC.

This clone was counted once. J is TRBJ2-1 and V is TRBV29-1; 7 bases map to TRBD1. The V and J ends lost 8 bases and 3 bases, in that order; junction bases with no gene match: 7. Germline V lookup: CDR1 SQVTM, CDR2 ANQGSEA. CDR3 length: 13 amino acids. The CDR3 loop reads CSLPGQFYNEQFF. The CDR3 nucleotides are TGCAGCTTGCCGGGACAGTTCTACAATGAGCAGTTCTTC.

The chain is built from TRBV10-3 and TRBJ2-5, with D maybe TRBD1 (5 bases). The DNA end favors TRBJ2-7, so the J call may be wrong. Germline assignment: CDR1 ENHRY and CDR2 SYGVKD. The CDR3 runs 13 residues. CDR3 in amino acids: CAIRSGPSYEQYF. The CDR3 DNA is TGTGCCATCAGGTCAGGGCCCTCCTACGAGCAGTACTTC.

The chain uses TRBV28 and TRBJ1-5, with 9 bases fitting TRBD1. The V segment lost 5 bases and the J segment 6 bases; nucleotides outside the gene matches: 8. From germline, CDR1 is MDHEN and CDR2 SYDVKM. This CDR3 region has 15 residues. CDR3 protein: CASSRDRGSIQPQHF. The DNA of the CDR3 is TGTGCCAGCAGTCGAGACAGGGGGAGTATTCAGCCCCAGCATTTT.

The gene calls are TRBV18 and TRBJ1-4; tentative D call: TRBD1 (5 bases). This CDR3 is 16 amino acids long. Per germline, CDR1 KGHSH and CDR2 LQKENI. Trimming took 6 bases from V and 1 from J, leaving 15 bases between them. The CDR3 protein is CASSANGGETNEKLFF. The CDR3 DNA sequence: TGTGCCAGCTCCGCCAACGGAGGGGAAACTAATGAAAAACTGTTTTTT.

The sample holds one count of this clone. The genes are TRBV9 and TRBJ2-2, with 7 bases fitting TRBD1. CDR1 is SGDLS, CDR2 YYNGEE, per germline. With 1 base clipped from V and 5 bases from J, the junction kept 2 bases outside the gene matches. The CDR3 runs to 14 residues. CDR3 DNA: TGTGCCAGCAGCGTATCAGGGGGAACCGGGGAGCTGTTTTTT. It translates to CASSVSGGTGELFF.

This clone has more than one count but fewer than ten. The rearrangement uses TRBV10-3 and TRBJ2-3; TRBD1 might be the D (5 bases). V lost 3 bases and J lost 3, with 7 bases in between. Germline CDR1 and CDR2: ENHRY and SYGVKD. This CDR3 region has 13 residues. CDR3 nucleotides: TGTGCCATCAGTGATCAGGGAACAGATACGCAGTATTTT. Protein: CAISDQGTDTQYF.

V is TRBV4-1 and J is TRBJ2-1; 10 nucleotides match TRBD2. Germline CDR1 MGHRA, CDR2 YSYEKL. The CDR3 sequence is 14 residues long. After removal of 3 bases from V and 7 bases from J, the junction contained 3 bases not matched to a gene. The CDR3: CASSHLAGVNEQFF. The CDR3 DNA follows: TGCGCCAGCAGCCACCTAGCGGGAGTAAATGAGCAGTTCTTC.

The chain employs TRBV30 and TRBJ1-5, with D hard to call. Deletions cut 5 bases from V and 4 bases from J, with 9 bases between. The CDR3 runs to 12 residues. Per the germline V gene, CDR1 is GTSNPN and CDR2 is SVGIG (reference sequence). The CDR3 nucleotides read TGTGCCTGGGACACTCAGAATCAGCCCCAGCATTTT. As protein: CAWDTQNQPQHF.

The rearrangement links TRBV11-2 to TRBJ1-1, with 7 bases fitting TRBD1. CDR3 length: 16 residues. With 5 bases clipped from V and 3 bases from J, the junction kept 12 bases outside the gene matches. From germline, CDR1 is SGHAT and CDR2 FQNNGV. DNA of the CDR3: TGTGCCAGCAGCCTAGGAGGTTGGCAGGGGGACACTGAAGCTTTCTTT. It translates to CASSLGGWQGDTEAFF.

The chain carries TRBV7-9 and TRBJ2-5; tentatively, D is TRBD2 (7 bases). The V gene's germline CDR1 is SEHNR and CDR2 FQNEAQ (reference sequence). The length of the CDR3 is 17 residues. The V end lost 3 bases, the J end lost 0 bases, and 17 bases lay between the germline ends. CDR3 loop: CASSFFGIGGDQETQYF. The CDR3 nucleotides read TGTGCCAGCAGCTTCTTCGGTATAGGGGGGGACCAAGAGACCCAGTACTTC.

The CDR3 region is CATSRDFGEGYF. CDR3 nucleotides: TGTGCCACCAGCAGAGATTTCGGCGAGGGGTACTTC. The genes are TRBV15 and TRBJ2-7; the D gene is possibly TRBD2 (5 bases). The ends were cut back, 0 bases at V and 12 bases at J, with 12 bases in the middle. The CDR3 sequence is 12 residues long. CDR1 is LNHNV and CDR2 is YYDKDF in the germline V gene (reference sequence).

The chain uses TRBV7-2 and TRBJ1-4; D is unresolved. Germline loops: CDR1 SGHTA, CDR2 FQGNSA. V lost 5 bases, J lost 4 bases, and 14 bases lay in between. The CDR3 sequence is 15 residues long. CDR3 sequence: CASSPSLTLNEKLFF. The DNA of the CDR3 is TGTGCCAGCAGCCCATCCCTGACTCTTAATGAAAAACTGTTTTTT.

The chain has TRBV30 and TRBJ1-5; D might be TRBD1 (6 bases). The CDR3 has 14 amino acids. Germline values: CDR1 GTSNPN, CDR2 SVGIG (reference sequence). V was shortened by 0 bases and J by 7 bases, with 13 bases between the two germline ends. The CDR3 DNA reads TGTGCCTGGAGTGTAGGGCAGGGGATACAGCCCCAGCATTTT. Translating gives CAWSVGQGIQPQHF.

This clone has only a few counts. CDR3 residues: CAWSYSGANVLTF. DNA of the CDR3: TGTGCCTGGTCTTACTCTGGGGCCAACGTCCTGACTTTC. The chain combines TRBV30 with TRBJ2-6; D not resolved. This CDR3 comprises 13 residues. Deletions cut 5 bases from V and 0 bases from J, with 5 bases between. CDR1 and CDR2 from the germline V gene are GTSNPN and SVGIG (reference sequence).

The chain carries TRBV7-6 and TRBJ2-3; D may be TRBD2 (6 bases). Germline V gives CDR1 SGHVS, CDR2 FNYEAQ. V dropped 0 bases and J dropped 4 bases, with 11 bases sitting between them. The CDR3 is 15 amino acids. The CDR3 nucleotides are TGTGCCAGCAGCTTAGCTGGGAGGAGGTCAGATACGCAGTATTTT. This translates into CASSLAGRRSDTQYF.